These 4 T cell receptor beta chains were all obtained from the same sample, sequenced in a study of blood T cell repertoires in COVID-19. Generated by immunoSEQ multiplex PCR, the TCRdb table keeps only in-frame clones and is missing some. In the table there are under 250,000 clones, roughly 85% of which are singletons. Material: PBMCs or T cells enriched from blood (not recorded which). The receptors were gathered from a woman aged 45-65 years with acute COVID-19.

This sequence joins TRBV4-2 and TRBJ1-1; 8 nucleotides match TRBD1. Germline lookup yields CDR1 LGHNA and CDR2 YNFKEQ. The CDR3 is 14 residues long. The V and J ends lost 6 bases and 1 base, in that order; junction bases with no gene match: 4. CDR3 protein: CASRPDRANTEAFF. The DNA for the CDR3 is TGTGCCAGCAGACCGGACAGGGCGAACACTGAAGCTTTCTTT.

This chain uses TRBV7-9 with TRBJ1-2, with D maybe TRBD1 (6 bases). Germline loops: CDR1 SEHNR, CDR2 FQNEAQ (reference sequence). V dropped 5 bases and J dropped 0 bases, with 22 bases sitting between them. CDR3 length equals 18 residues. The CDR3 DNA is TGTGCCAGCAGCCCAGAATTGATTACAGGGTACTCTAACTATGGCTACACCTTC. Translated, it gives CASSPELITGYSNYGYTF.

The chain employs TRBV6-5 and TRBJ1-2, with TRBD1 identical over 7 bases. The CDR3 is 14 residues long. The V segment lost 2 bases and the J segment 0 bases; nucleotides outside the gene matches: 0. Germline values: CDR1 MNHEY, CDR2 SVGAGI. The CDR3 reads CASSYGTANYGYTF. CDR3 nucleotides: TGTGCCAGCAGTTACGGGACAGCTAACTATGGCTACACCTTC.

The genes are TRBV7-9 and TRBJ1-1; 9 nucleotides agree with TRBD1. This CDR3 region has 18 residues. CDR1 and CDR2 from the germline V gene are SEHNR and FQNEAQ (reference sequence). V trimming: 5 bases; J trimming: 0 bases; junction bases outside the gene matches: 13. Here the CDR3 DNA reads TGTGCCAGCAGCCCACCTGAAGGGACAGGGCCCTTGAACACTGAAGCTTTCTTT. Translating it yields CASSPPEGTGPLNTEAFF.